Reported below is one T cell receptor beta chain. The sample belongs to a study of immune characterization of retroperitoneal liposarcoma. The CDR3 loop spans 14 amino acids. CDR1 is MNHEY and CDR2 is SMNVEV in the germline V gene (reference sequence). TCRdb reprocessed the PCR reads via MiXCR and lists one record per CDR3 protein. This table holds over 8,000 distinct CDR3 sequences, roughly 25% found once. The sequencing input was tumor tissue. The J gene is TRBJ2-1, the V gene TRBV27, with D hard to call. The J call could be wrong; TRBJ2-5 is a better fit for the DNA end. This sequence originates from a female donor with retroperitoneal liposarcoma. The CDR3 DNA follows: TGTGCCAGCAGTTTTAATGGGGACCAAGAGACCCAGTACTTC. The encoded protein is CASSFNGDQETQYF.